Shown below are 29 T cell receptor beta chains from a single sample sequenced in a study of beta chain features in type 1 diabetes. Expressed TCRB transcripts were sequenced, since all the RNA that had been isolated was reverse transcribed. Data came from immunoSEQ multiplex PCR; TCRdb stores just in-frame clones and leaves some out. The profile shows 600,000 or so clones, about an eighth of them singletons. Points from the study as a whole: Among all four CD4+ subsets, Type 1 diabetes patients had TCRB CDR3s that were moderately but significantly shorter.

No antigen has been assigned to these receptors. The sample consisted of naive CD4+ T cells from blood. The receptors come from a man between 18 and 29 years old with type 1 diabetes.

About this clone: Other nucleotide sequences in the sample specify the same CDR3. The chain carries TRBV29-1 and TRBJ2-7; maybe TRBD2 (5 bases). V gave up 4 bases and J gave up 9 bases, with 19 bases separating them. This CDR3 is 13 amino acids long. Germline assignment: CDR1 SQVTM and CDR2 ANQGSEA. The CDR3, as DNA: TGCAGCGTTGGAGGCAGTCCGGGGTGGGGGCAGTACTTC. Translating it yields CSVGGSPGWGQYF.

This clone was detected only a few times. V usage is TRBV4-3 and J usage is TRBJ1-1; D is uncertain. Germline V CDR1 and CDR2: LGHNA, YSLEER. The CDR3 has 15 amino acids. Trimming removed 1 base at V and 4 bases at J, with 13 bases between. CDR3 loop: CASSQVPLMGTEAFF. DNA for the CDR3: TGCGCCAGCAGCCAAGTACCGTTAATGGGCACTGAAGCTTTCTTT.

The chain combines TRBV10-3 with TRBJ1-1, with D possibly being TRBD1 (5 bases). Germline assignment: CDR1 ENHRY and CDR2 SYGVKD. Trimming pared 5 bases from V and 7 bases from J, leaving 14 bases between. This CDR3 has 13 amino acids. The CDR3 sequence: CAISRGRPLEAFF. CDR3 DNA: TGTGCCATCAGTAGGGGTAGGCCTCTTGAAGCTTTCTTT.

This chain joins TRBV29-1 and TRBJ2-7; 12 bases agree with TRBD1. V dropped 6 bases and J dropped 4; count of bases not matched to a gene: 7. The germline CDR1 and CDR2 sequences are SQVTM and ANQGSEA. The CDR3 is 14 residues long. CDR3 region: CSVPGTGGRYEQYF. The CDR3 nucleotides are TGCAGCGTCCCCGGGACAGGGGGCAGGTACGAGCAGTACTTC.

This chain links TRBV27 with TRBJ2-3; tentatively, D is TRBD1 or TRBD2 (6 bases each). This CDR3 has 15 residues. Deletions cut 6 bases from V and 1 base from J, with 14 bases between. Per germline, CDR1 MNHEY and CDR2 SMNVEV (reference sequence). Here the CDR3 DNA reads TGTGCCAGCAGGCCGGGGGCCCTACGCACAGATACGCAGTATTTT. This translates into CASRPGALRTDTQYF.

Comments on this clone: Other DNA sequences from this sample encode an identical CDR3 as well. This chain links TRBV18 with TRBJ2-1, with 10 bases lining up with TRBD1. There are 15 residues in the CDR3. CDR1 KGHSH and CDR2 LQKENI come from the germline V gene. The V gene end was trimmed by 3 bases and the J gene end by 4 bases; junction bases not matched to a gene: 3. This chain's CDR3 is CASSPGQGTYNEQFF. The CDR3, as DNA: TGTGCCAGCTCACCGGGACAGGGGACTTACAATGAGCAGTTCTTC.

This clone turned up a few times. The sample holds other DNA sequences that translate to the same CDR3. The rearrangement joins TRBV9 to TRBJ2-1; the D is unclear. V was cut by 2 bases and J by 3 bases, with 6 bases left in between. Germline V gene lookup returns CDR1 SGDLS and CDR2 YYNGEE. This CDR3 is 13 amino acids long. The CDR3 sequence: CASSVTVYNEQFF. The CDR3 region has the DNA TGTGCCAGCAGCGTTACGGTCTACAATGAGCAGTTCTTC.

In its sample, this clone was seen a few times. This chain connects TRBV4-1 to TRBJ1-5, with D maybe TRBD1 (6 bases). This CDR3 is built from 19 residues. Germline CDR1 reads MGHRA; CDR2 reads YSYEKL. Trimming left V 4 bases short and J 1 base short, with 23 bases between. This CDR3 is CASSPKADSPSGSNQPQHF. Written as DNA, the CDR3 is TGCGCCAGCAGCCCAAAGGCGGACAGTCCCTCGGGGAGCAATCAGCCCCAGCATTTT.

There are a few counts of this clone. This chain connects TRBV7-2 to TRBJ2-1; 9 bases fit TRBD2. The CDR3 is 17 residues long. In germline, CDR1 is SGHTA, CDR2 FQGNSA. Unmatched junction bases numbered 7, after V lost 3 bases and J lost 1 base. This CDR3 is CASSFNRAGGSYNEQFF. CDR3 DNA: TGTGCCAGCAGCTTTAATCGGGCGGGAGGGTCCTACAATGAGCAGTTCTTC. The variable domain in full, with the rest retrieved from reference TRBV7-2 and TRBJ2-1, is GAGVSQSPSNKVTEKGKDVELRCDPISGHTALYWYRQSLGQGLEFLIYFQGNSAPDKSGLPSDRFSAERTGGSVSTLTIQRTQQEDSAVYLCASSFNRAGGSYNEQFFGPGTRLTVL.

V usage is TRBV4-1 and J usage is TRBJ1-3; D is ambiguous. CDR1 is MGHRA, CDR2 YSYEKL, per germline. V shed 5 bases and J shed 1 base, with 12 bases lying between them. The CDR3 has 15 residues. For the CDR3, the DNA is TGCGCCAGCAGCGAGTTTACGAGATCTGGAAACACCATATATTTT. Amino acids: CASSEFTRSGNTIYF.

To note about this clone: This CDR3 is also generated by other DNA sequences in the sample. The genes are TRBV18 and TRBJ2-1, with 8 bases that match TRBD1. This CDR3 has 15 residues. The junction had 1 base not matched to a gene; V was cut back by 3 bases and J by 0 bases. Germline V CDR1 and CDR2: KGHSH, LQKENI. This chain's CDR3 is CASSPGTGSYNEQFF. The CDR3 bases are TGTGCCAGCTCACCCGGGACAGGCTCCTACAATGAGCAGTTCTTC.

This clone was detected only a few times. V is TRBV4-3 and J is TRBJ2-1; 9 nucleotides agree with TRBD2. Germline CDR1 reads LGHNA; CDR2 reads YSLEER. The V segment lost 0 bases and the J segment 4 bases; nucleotides outside the gene matches: 7. This CDR3 spans 17 amino acids. CDR3 sequence: CASSQDSLAGTYNEQFF. CDR3 DNA: TGCGCCAGCAGCCAAGACAGCCTAGCGGGGACATACAATGAGCAGTTCTTC.

V usage is TRBV30 and J usage is TRBJ1-2; 10 bases align to TRBD1. The V gene end was trimmed by 3 bases and the J gene end by 3 bases; junction bases not matched to a gene: 4. The CDR3 loop spans 14 amino acids. Germline V gene lookup returns CDR1 GTSNPN and CDR2 SVGIG (reference sequence). For the CDR3, the DNA is TGTGCCTGGAGGAGACAGGGGGCGGACTATGGCTACACCTTC. Amino acids: CAWRRQGADYGYTF.

This clone was counted a few times. The J gene is TRBJ2-1, the V gene TRBV30; a possible D gene is TRBD1 (5 bases). The CDR3 sequence is 13 residues long. The V end lost 8 bases, the J end lost 9 bases, and 20 bases lay between the germline ends. Germline V lookup: CDR1 GTSNPN, CDR2 SVGIG (reference sequence). The CDR3 region is CAHTSRQYSEQFF. The CDR3, as DNA: TGTGCCCATACTTCTCGACAGTATAGTGAGCAGTTCTTC.

This chain joins TRBV4-2 and TRBJ2-2; no clear D. With 4 bases removed from V and 6 bases from J, the gap between germline ends came to 9 bases. CDR3 size: 13 residues. Germline values: CDR1 LGHNA, CDR2 YNFKEQ. The CDR3 protein is CASSPPLSGELFF. As DNA, the CDR3 is TGTGCCAGCAGCCCTCCGCTTTCCGGGGAGCTGTTTTTT.

This clone was seen more than once but under ten times. J is TRBJ1-1 and V is TRBV6-4, with D unresolved. Trimming took off 4 bases at V and 3 bases at J, with 9 bases between the two ends. The germline gives CDR1 MRHNA, CDR2 SNTAGT. This CDR3 is built from 13 residues. The CDR3 sequence is CASSGASHTEAFF. In nucleotides, the CDR3 is TGTGCCAGCAGTGGGGCGAGCCACACTGAAGCTTTCTTT.

CDR3 loop: CAFARASGGEQYF. The CDR3 DNA reads TGTGCGTTCGCCAGGGCTAGCGGGGGCGAGCAGTACTTC. This chain uses TRBV10-3 with TRBJ2-7; TRBD2 matches 10 bases. This CDR3 region has 13 residues. Germline V gene data show CDR1 as ENHRY and CDR2 as SYGVKD.

V and J are TRBV25-1 and TRBJ2-7, with 7 nucleotides matching TRBD2. V gave up 5 bases and J gave up 4 bases; unmatched junction bases: 5. Germline-derived CDR1 and CDR2 are MGHDK and SYGVNS. CDR3 length: 13 amino acids. The chain's CDR3 is CASSRGLEYEQYF. In DNA form, the CDR3 reads TGTGCCAGCAGTCGAGGACTAGAGTACGAGCAGTACTTC.

The V and J genes are TRBV27 and TRBJ2-7; 10 bases fit TRBD1. The germline V gene has CDR1 MNHEY and CDR2 SMNVEV (reference sequence). CDR3 length: 14 amino acids. After removal of 7 bases from V and 5 bases from J, the junction contained 8 bases not matched to a gene. CDR3 in DNA: TGTGCCAGCACCCGGGACAGGGGTCGTGACGAGCAGTACTTC. The encoded protein is CASTRDRGRDEQYF.

The chain is built from TRBV2 and TRBJ2-1, with 10 bases that match TRBD2. This CDR3 region has 15 residues. Germline loops: CDR1 SNHLY, CDR2 FYNNEI. V trimming: 4 bases; J trimming: 5 bases; junction bases outside the gene matches: 5. This chain's CDR3 is CASSGSSGRDNEQFF. The CDR3 nucleotides read TGTGCCAGCAGTGGATCTAGCGGGAGAGACAATGAGCAGTTCTTC.

This chain links TRBV30 with TRBJ2-2; 7 nucleotides line up with TRBD2. Trimming at V came to 2 bases and at J to 6 bases, leaving 3 bases not matched to a gene. Germline V gives CDR1 GTSNPN, CDR2 SVGIG (reference sequence). The CDR3 consists of 13 residues. The CDR3 coding sequence is TGTGCCTGGAGTAAGCTAGCGGCCGGGGAGCTGTTTTTT. Amino acid sequence: CAWSKLAAGELFF.

The rearrangement joins TRBV5-1 to TRBJ2-7, with TRBD2 identical over 9 bases. J gave up 6 bases and V 4 bases, and 2 bases lay outside the gene matches. Germline-derived CDR1 and CDR2 are SGHRS and YFSETQ. CDR3 length: 12 residues. CDR3 in DNA: TGCGCCAGCAGCGGGGGACTAGCCGAGCAGTACTTC. Translating it yields CASSGGLAEQYF. The complete variable domain, with remaining parts taken from reference TRBV5-1 and TRBJ2-7, reads KAGVTQTPRYLIKTRGQQVTLSCSPISGHRSVSWYQQTPGQGLQFLFEYFSETQRNKGNFPGRFSGRQFSNSRSEMNVSTLELGDSALYLCASSGGLAEQYFGPGTRLTVT.

V usage is TRBV20-1 and J usage is TRBJ2-1; D remains ambiguous. V lost 3 bases, J lost 6 bases, and 6 bases lay in between. Looked up from germline, CDR1 is DFQATT and CDR2 is SNEGSKA (reference sequence). The CDR3 length is 11 residues. The CDR3 here is CSAREFNEQFF. CDR3 in DNA: TGCAGTGCTAGGGAGTTCAATGAGCAGTTCTTC.

The chain couples TRBV7-8 to TRBJ2-1; D might be TRBD1 (6 bases). V lost 4 bases and J 6 bases, leaving 13 bases between the germline ends. Germline V CDR1 and CDR2: SGHVS, FQNEAQ. The CDR3 is 14 residues long. The CDR3 loop reads CASSSRDKPNEQFF. In DNA form, the CDR3 reads TGTGCCAGCAGCTCCCGGGACAAACCCAATGAGCAGTTCTTC.

The chain links TRBV7-3 to TRBJ2-2; 11 nucleotides agree with TRBD1. The V segment lost 2 bases and the J segment 4 bases; nucleotides outside the gene matches: 3. Germline lookup yields CDR1 SGHTA and CDR2 FQGTGA. The CDR3 extends over 16 amino acids. The chain's CDR3 is CASSLPGQGVTGELFF. In DNA, the CDR3 is TGTGCCAGCAGCTTACCGGGACAGGGGGTCACCGGGGAGCTGTTTTTT.

The gene calls are TRBV5-4 and TRBJ1-1; 8 bases fit TRBD1. The germline V gene encodes CDR1 SGHNT and CDR2 YYREEE (reference sequence). This CDR3 contains 14 residues. The trim removed 7 bases at V and 1 base at J, leaving 6 bases unmatched. The CDR3 DNA is TGTGCCAGCCAAGACAGGGGCACGAACACTGAAGCTTTCTTT. It is translated as CASQDRGTNTEAFF.

The genes are TRBV28 and TRBJ1-1, with D maybe TRBD1 (5 bases). This CDR3 is 11 amino acids long. Germline lookup yields CDR1 MDHEN and CDR2 SYDVKM. Trimming removed 5 bases from V and 7 bases from J, with 8 bases in between. Here the CDR3 reads CASSLRGEAFF. For the CDR3, the DNA is TGTGCCAGCAGTCTAAGGGGTGAAGCTTTCTTT.

This clone was seen a few times. This chain links TRBV28 with TRBJ1-2; D is possibly TRBD1 (5 bases). V was shortened by 9 bases and J by 4 bases, with 18 bases between the two germline ends. Germline loops: CDR1 MDHEN, CDR2 SYDVKM. The CDR3 runs 14 residues. The CDR3 DNA follows: TGTGCCAGTCTCGCCACCCAGGGAGGCTATGGCTACACCTTC. This encodes CASLATQGGYGYTF.

This sequence joins TRBV7-9 and TRBJ2-2, with TRBD1 matching 10 bases. The J segment lost 6 bases and the V segment lost 7 bases, leaving 8 bases of the junction unmatched. There are 15 residues in the CDR3. Germline CDR1 and CDR2: SEHNR and FQNEAQ (reference sequence). In nucleotides, the CDR3 is TGTGCCAGCACCCTCGACAGGGGGCTGGCCGGGGAGCTGTTTTTT. Translation: CASTLDRGLAGELFF. The full variable domain, completed using reference TRBV7-9 and TRBJ2-2, is DTGVSQNPRHKITKRGQNVTFRCDPISEHNRLYWYRQTLGQGPEFLTYFQNEAQLEKSRLLSDRFSAERPKGSFSTLEIQRTEQGDSAMYLCASTLDRGLAGELFFGEGSRLTVL.